This TCR beta chain was profiled in a study of shared clonotypes between healthy human individuals. Study-level background: CD8 memory received one plate per donor, CD8 naive two, CD4 memory three and CD4 naive three. General study findings and limits: Estimated clonotype richness was generally higher in naive than memory subsets.

This clone was recorded a few times. As yet, its antigen is unknown. A deep-level run was used for the assay. Only in-frame clones appear in the TCRdb table, and some are missing; sequencing was by immunoSEQ multiplex PCR. The sample includes about 770,000 clones, over 55% seen only once; the top ten take approximately 1.7%. This CDR3 spans 12 amino acids. CDR1 and CDR2 from the germline V gene are MDHEN and SYDVKM. V gave up 7 bases and J gave up 3 bases, with 10 bases separating them. Only Caucasian adults living in Nashville, Tennessee made up the donor group. This chain joins TRBV28 and TRBJ2-7; D is undetermined. The specimen sequenced was memory CD4+ T cells sorted from blood. Subset defined: CD45RA-negative fraction. The TCR was taken from a woman under 40 in good health. Here the CDR3 DNA reads TGTGCCAGCAACGAGAGGTTCTACGAGCAGTACTTC. Encoded protein: CASNERFYEQYF.